This is a list of T cell receptor beta chains from one sample in a study of blood T cell repertoires in COVID-19. Sequenced by immunoSEQ multiplex PCR; TCRdb stores in-frame clones only, minus some. The sample includes approximately 99,000 clones, 86% of them seen just once. Sequenced material: peripheral blood. The source of these receptors is a woman aged 55-70 years in a cohort sampled during active or convalescent COVID-19. Both conserved end residues are part of each CDR3. A D gene is named only where the DNA matches it firmly. Clone sizes are given selectively: once, few, many, or a class where the clone is expanded.

TRBV20-1,.,TRBJ1-1,.,CSASRTARPMNTEAFF,TGCAGTGCTAGTCGGACAGCGAGACCCATGAACACTGAAGCTTTCTTT
TRBV6-6,few,TRBJ2-3,.,CASSYSRGGLDTQYF,TGTGCCAGCAGTTACTCGCGGGGCGGTCTAGATACGCAGTATTTT
TRBV27,.,TRBJ1-3,.,CASSPTRYLQVSGNTIYF,TGTGCCAGCAGTCCCACCCGATATTTACAGGTTTCTGGAAACACCATATATTTT
TRBV19,.,TRBJ2-1,TRBD2,CASSIFAGGDLGYEQFF,TGTGCCAGTAGTATATTCGCGGGGGGAGACCTTGGCTATGAGCAGTTCTTC
TRBV21-1,.,TRBJ1-3,.,CASSTRTGRKSGNTIYF,TGTGCCAGCAGCACCCGGACAGGGAGGAAATCTGGAAACACCATATATTTT
TRBV23-1,.,TRBJ1-5,.,CASSQSVRSNQPQHF,TGCGCCAGCAGTCAATCTGTCAGGAGCAATCAGCCCCAGCATTTT
TRBV30,.,TRBJ1-1,.,CASSGDRGTEAFF,TGTGCCTCATCAGGGGATCGAGGCACTGAAGCTTTCTTT
TRBV28,.,TRBJ1-2,TRBD1,CASSTPGQGSLGGYTF,TGTGCCAGCAGTACTCCGGGACAGGGCTCACTCGGCGGCTACACCTTC
TRBV5-1,.,TRBJ1-4,.,CASSSGDGLREKLFF,TGCGCCAGCAGCTCAGGGGACGGCCTTAGAGAAAAACTGTTTTTT
TRBV5-1,.,TRBJ1-3,TRBD1,CASTLTGVSGNTIYF,TGCGCCAGCACCCTTACAGGGGTTTCTGGAAACACCATATATTTT
TRBV11-2,.,TRBJ1-2,.,CASSVGVNYGYTF,TGTGCCAGCAGCGTGGGAGTTAACTATGGCTACACCTTC
TRBV24-1,.,TRBJ2-1,TRBD2,CATTSGSIDEQFF,TGTGCCACCACCAGCGGGAGCATCGATGAGCAGTTCTTC
TRBV19,.,TRBJ1-5,.,CASSWGRGRSNQPQHF,TGTGCCAGTAGTTGGGGGAGGGGACGGAGCAATCAGCCCCAGCATTTT
TRBV25-1,.,TRBJ1-3,.,CASSESRGADPGNTIYF,TGTGCCAGCAGTGAATCTCGGGGGGCGGATCCTGGAAACACCATATATTTT
TRBV19,.,TRBJ2-3,TRBD2,CASQASGGRSSTDTQYF,TGTGCCAGCCAAGCCAGCGGGGGGCGATCTAGCACAGATACGCAGTATTTT
TRBV30,.,TRBJ1-2,.,CAWSVPGLGTYGYTF,TGTGCCTGGAGTGTACCGGGACTTGGTACCTATGGCTACACCTTC
TRBV12-3/TRBV12-4,.,TRBJ1-2,.,CASRSAGLQGYTF,TGTGCCAGCAGGTCAGCGGGTTTGCAGGGCTACACCTTC
TRBV7-2,.,TRBJ2-5,TRBD2,CASSSAGAAQETQYF,TGTGCCAGCAGCTCAGCGGGAGCTGCCCAAGAGACCCAGTACTTC
TRBV7-9,.,TRBJ2-2,.,CASSLVPRSNTGELFF,TGTGCCAGCAGCTTAGTTCCCAGGTCGAACACCGGGGAGCTGTTTTTT
TRBV11-3,.,TRBJ2-2,.,CASSLGLGTTGELFF,TGTGCCAGCAGCTTAGGTCTAGGAACCACCGGGGAGCTGTTTTTT
TRBV27,.,TRBJ2-5,TRBD2,CASSLGVPGRGGRETQYF,TGTGCCAGCAGTTTAGGGGTTCCAGGTCGCGGGGGGCGAGAGACCCAGTACTTC
TRBV5-6,.,TRBJ1-2,TRBD1,CASSLGTELYGYTF,TGTGCCAGCAGCTTAGGGACAGAACTTTATGGCTACACCTTC
TRBV7-2,.,TRBJ1-5,.,CASSNQVSNQPQHF,TGTGCCAGCAGCAATCAGGTTAGCAATCAGCCCCAGCATTTT
TRBV19,.,TRBJ2-7,.,CASSIRTVNYEQYF,TGTGCCAGTAGTATCCGGACAGTCAACTACGAGCAGTACTTC
TRBV5-1,.,TRBJ1-4,.,CASSSYRATNEKLFF,TGCGCCAGCAGCTCGTACAGGGCAACTAATGAAAAACTGTTTTTT
TRBV5-1,.,TRBJ1-3,.,CASSLGARGSGNTIYF,TGCGCCAGCAGCTTGGGGGCGCGGGGCTCTGGAAACACCATATATTTT
TRBV6-5,few,TRBJ1-4,.,CASTRDRNEKLFF,TGTGCCAGCACCCGCGACAGGAATGAAAAACTGTTTTTT
TRBV9,once,TRBJ1-2,.,CASSAYQAPYGYTF,TGTGCCAGCAGCGCTTACCAGGCTCCCTATGGCTACACCTTC
TRBV20-1,.,TRBJ1-1,.,CSASAGNTEAFF,TGCAGTGCTAGTGCGGGAAACACTGAAGCTTTCTTT